This TCR beta chain was observed in a study of T cells in Graves' hyperthyroidism and ophthalmopathy. Only a few counts were recorded for this clonotype. Its antigen is not known. V was shortened by 1 base and J by 0 bases, with 7 bases between the two germline ends. The CDR3 totals 14 residues. Per germline, CDR1 SGHDT and CDR2 YYEEEE. Amplified regions were TCR beta CDR3 sequences from RNA transcripts. First-round RT-PCR targeting the TCR CDR3 was performed with the HTBI primer set. TCRdb reprocessed the multiplex PCR reads via MiXCR and lists one record per CDR3 protein. This table has around 690,000 distinct CDR3 sequences, less than 25% appearing once. Points from the study as a whole: Most thyroid clonotypes expanded above 0.001 were also detected in blood.

The chain recombines TRBV5-6 with TRBJ1-1, with D uncertain. The sequencing sample was made of blood. The TCR originated in a man aged 25 to 40 with Graves' ophthalmopathy. The CDR3 nucleotides are TGTGCCAGCAGCTTGCGGAGGGTGAACACTGAAGCTTTCTTT. As protein: CASSLRRVNTEAFF.